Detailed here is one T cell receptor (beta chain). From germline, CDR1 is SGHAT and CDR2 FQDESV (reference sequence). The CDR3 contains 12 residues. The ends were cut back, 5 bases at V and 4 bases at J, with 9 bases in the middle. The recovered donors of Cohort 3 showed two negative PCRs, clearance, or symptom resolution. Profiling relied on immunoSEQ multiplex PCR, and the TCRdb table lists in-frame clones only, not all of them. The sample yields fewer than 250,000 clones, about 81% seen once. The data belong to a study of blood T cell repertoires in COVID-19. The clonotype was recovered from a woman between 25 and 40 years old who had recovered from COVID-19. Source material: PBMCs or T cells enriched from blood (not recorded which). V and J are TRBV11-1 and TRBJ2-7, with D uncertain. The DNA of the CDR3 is TGTGCCAGCAGCCCCGCTCAGTACGAGCAGTACTTC. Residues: CASSPAQYEQYF.